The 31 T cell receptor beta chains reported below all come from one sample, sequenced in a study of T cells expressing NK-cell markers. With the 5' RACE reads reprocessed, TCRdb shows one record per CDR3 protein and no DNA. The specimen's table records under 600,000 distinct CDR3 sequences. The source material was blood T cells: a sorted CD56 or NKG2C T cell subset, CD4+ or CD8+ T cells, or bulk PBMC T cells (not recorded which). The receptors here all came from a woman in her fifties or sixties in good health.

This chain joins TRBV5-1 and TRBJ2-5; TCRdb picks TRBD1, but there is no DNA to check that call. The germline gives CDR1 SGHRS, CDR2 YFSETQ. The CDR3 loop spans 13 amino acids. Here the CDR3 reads CATATGGQETQYF.

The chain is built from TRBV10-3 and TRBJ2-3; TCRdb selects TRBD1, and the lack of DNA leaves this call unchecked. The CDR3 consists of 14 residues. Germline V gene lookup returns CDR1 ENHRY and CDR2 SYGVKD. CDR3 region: CAIRGAEVTDTQYF.

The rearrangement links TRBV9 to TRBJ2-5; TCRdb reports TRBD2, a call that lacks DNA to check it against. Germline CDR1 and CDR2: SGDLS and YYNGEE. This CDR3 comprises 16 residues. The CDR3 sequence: CASSTPTSLPSETQYF.

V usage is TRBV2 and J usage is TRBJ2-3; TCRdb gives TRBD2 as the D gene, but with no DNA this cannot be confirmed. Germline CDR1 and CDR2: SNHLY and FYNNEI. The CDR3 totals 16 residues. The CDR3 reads CASTNGLAGTTDTQYF.

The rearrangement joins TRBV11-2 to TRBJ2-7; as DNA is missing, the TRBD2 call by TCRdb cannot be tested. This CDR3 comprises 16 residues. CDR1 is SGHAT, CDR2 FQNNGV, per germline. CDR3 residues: CASSLYTSGSSYEQYF. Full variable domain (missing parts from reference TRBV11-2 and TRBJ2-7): EAGVAQSPRYKIIEKRQSVAFWCNPISGHATLYWYQQILGQGPKLLIQFQNNGVVDDSQLPKDRFSAERLKGVDSTLKIQPAKLEDSAVYLCASSLYTSGSSYEQYFGPGTRLTVT.

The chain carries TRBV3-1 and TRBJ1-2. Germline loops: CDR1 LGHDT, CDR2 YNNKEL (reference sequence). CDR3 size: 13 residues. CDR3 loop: CASSQLGSAGYTF.

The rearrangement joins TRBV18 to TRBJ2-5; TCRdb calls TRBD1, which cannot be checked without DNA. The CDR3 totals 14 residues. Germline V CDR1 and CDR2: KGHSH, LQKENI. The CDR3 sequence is CASSPDLSKETQYF.

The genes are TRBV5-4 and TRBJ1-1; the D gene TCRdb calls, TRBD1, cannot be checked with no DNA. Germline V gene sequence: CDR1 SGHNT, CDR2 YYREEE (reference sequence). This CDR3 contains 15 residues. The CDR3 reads CASSLSGRGNTEAFF. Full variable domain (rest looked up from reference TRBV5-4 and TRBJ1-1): ETGVTQSPTHLIKTRGQQVTLRCSSQSGHNTVSWYQQALGQGPQFIFQYYREEENGRGNFPPRFSGLQFPNYSSELNVNALELDDSALYLCASSLSGRGNTEAFFGQGTRLTVV.

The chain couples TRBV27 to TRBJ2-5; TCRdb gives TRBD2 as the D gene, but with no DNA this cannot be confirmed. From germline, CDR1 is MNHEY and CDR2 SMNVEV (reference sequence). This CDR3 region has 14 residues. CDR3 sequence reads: CASSRISAQETQYF.

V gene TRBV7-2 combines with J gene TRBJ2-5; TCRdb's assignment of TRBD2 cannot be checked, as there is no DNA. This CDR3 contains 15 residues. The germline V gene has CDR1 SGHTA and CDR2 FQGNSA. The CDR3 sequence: CASSQTSGRRETQYF.

The CDR3 sequence is CASSFGPSGLTYEQYF. The chain uses TRBV5-1 and TRBJ2-7; TCRdb proposes TRBD2, but this gene call is untestable without DNA. Per the germline V gene, CDR1 is SGHRS and CDR2 is YFSETQ. The CDR3 covers 16 residues.

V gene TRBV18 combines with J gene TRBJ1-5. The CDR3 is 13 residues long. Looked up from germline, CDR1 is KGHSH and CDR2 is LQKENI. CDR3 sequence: CASSPDTERAQHF.

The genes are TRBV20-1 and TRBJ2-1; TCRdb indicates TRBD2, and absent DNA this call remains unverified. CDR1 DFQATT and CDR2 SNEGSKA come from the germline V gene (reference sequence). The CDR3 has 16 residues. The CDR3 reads CSASGGTSGHAGEQFF.

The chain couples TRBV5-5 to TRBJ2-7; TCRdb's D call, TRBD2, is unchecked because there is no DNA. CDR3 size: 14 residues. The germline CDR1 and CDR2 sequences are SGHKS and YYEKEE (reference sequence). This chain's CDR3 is CASSPGLVYYEQYF.

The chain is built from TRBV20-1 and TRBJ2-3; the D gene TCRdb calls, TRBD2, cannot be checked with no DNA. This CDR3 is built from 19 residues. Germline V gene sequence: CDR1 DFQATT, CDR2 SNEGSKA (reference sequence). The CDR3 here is CSASKLVAGGGGDTDTQYF.

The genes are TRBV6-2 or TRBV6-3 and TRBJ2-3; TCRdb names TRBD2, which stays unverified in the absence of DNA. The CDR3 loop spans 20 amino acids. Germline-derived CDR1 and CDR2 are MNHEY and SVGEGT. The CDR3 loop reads CATQTAGAGRGEFSTDTQYF.

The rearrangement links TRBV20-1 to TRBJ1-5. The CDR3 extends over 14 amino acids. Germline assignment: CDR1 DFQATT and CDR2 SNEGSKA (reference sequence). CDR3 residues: CSAITSRSNQPQHF.

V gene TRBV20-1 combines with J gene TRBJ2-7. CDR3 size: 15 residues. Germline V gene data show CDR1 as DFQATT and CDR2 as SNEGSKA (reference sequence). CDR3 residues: CSARDYLAGTYEQYF.

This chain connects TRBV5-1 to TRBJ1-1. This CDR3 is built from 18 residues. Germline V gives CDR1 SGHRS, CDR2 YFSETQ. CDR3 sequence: CASSAARLSAVGDTEAFF. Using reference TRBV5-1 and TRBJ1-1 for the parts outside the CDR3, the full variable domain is KAGVTQTPRYLIKTRGQQVTLSCSPISGHRSVSWYQQTPGQGLQFLFEYFSETQRNKGNFPGRFSGRQFSNSRSEMNVSTLELGDSALYLCASSAARLSAVGDTEAFFGQGTRLTVV.

The CDR3 here is CASSLTGRPEAFF. This chain connects TRBV12-3 or TRBV12-4 to TRBJ1-1; TCRdb's D call, TRBD1, is unchecked because there is no DNA. CDR3 length: 13 amino acids.

The CDR3 here is CASSLGDLTGTSWSRSYEQYF. This sequence joins TRBV12-3 or TRBV12-4 and TRBJ2-7; with no DNA, the TCRdb D assignment of TRBD2 cannot be verified. The CDR3 consists of 21 residues.

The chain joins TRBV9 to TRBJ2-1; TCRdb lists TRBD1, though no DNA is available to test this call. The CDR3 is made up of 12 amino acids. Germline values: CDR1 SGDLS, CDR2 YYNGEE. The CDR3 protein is CASGKGRDEQFF. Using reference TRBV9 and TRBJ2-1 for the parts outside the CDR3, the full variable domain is DSGVTQTPKHLITATGQRVTLRCSPRSGDLSVYWYQQSLDQGLQFLIQYYNGEERAKGNILERFSAQQFPDLHSELNLSSLELGDSALYFCASGKGRDEQFFGPGTRLTVL.

The CDR3 reads CASSFLGRGQYF. This chain links TRBV12-3 or TRBV12-4 with TRBJ2-3; the TCRdb call, TRBD2, lacks DNA for checking. This CDR3 contains 12 residues.

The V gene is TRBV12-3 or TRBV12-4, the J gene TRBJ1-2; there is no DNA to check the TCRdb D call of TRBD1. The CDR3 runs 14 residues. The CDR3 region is CASTRQGANSGYTF.

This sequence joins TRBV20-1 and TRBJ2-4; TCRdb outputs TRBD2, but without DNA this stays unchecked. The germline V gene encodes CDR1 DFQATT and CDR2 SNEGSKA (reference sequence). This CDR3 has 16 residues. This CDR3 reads CSARDQWAIAKNIQYF.

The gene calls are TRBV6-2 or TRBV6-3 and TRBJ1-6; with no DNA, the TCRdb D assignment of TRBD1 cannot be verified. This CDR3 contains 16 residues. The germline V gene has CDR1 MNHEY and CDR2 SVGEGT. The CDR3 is CASSSPGQGANSPLHF.

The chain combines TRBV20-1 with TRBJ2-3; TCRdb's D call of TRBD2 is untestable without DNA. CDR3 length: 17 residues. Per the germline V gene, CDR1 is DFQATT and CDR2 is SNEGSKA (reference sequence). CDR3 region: CSASRLAGGPGTDTQYF.

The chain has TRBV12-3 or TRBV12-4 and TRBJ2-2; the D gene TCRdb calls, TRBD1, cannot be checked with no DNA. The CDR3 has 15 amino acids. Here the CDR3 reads CASSFGQGVTGELFF.

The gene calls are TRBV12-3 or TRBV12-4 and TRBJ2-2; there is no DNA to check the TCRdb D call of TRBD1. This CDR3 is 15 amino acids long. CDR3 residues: CASSLPGGAVGELFF.

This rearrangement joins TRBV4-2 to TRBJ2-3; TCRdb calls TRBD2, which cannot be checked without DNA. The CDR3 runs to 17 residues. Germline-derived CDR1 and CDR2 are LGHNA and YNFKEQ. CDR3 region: CASSQDVRTSFIDTQYF.

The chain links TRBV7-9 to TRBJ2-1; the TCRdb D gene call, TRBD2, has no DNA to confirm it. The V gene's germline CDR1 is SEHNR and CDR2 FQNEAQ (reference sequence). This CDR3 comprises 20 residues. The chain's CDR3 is CASSYPGAGGFRHSYNEQFF.